This TCR beta chain originates from a study of PD-L1 blockade in urothelial cancer. Only in-frame clones appear in the TCRdb table, and some are missing; sequencing was by immunoSEQ multiplex PCR. The sample carries approximately 100,000 clones, more than 80% recorded once. The sample's time point: pretreatment peripheral blood. Germline loops: CDR1 SGDLS, CDR2 YYNGEE. The CDR3 is made up of 14 amino acids. Deletions cut 0 bases from V and 7 bases from J, with 11 bases between. The sample consisted of PBMCs, taken around atezolizumab (anti-PD-L1) treatment. The chain combines TRBV9 with TRBJ2-1, with D tentatively TRBD2 (5 bases). The TCR was taken from a woman older than 75 with urothelial cancer. The CDR3 loop reads CASSVVEERNEQFF. The CDR3 DNA reads as TGTGCCAGCAGCGTAGTAGAGGAGCGGAATGAGCAGTTCTTC.